Following are 30 T cell receptor beta chains from one sample sequenced in a study of cytomegalovirus exposure and HLA in healthy donors. The PCR employed 60 Vbeta primers together with 13 Jbeta primers. Profiling relied on immunoSEQ multiplex PCR, and the TCRdb table lists in-frame clones only, not all of them. This sample carries more than 100,000 clones, around 73% of them seen once, and the ten largest clones take about 7.9%. Sample: PBMCs. The receptors originated from a woman between 40 and 50 years old in good health and CMV-seropositive.

The rearrangement links TRBV6-5 to TRBJ2-1; 7 nucleotides line up with TRBD2. The J segment lost 3 bases and the V segment lost 4 bases, leaving 6 bases of the junction unmatched. The CDR3 loop spans 15 amino acids. Germline assignment: CDR1 MNHEY and CDR2 SVGAGI. The CDR3 protein is CASSSISGLYNEQFF. The CDR3 bases are TGTGCCAGCAGTTCGATTAGCGGGCTCTACAATGAGCAGTTCTTC.

This chain connects TRBV5-1 to TRBJ2-7, with 8 bases fitting TRBD1. CDR1 is SGHRS, CDR2 YFSETQ, per germline. There are 15 residues in the CDR3. V trimming: 2 bases; J trimming: 3 bases; junction bases outside the gene matches: 7. CDR3 DNA: TGCGCCAGCAGCTTAGGAACAGGGGGAGTCTACGAGCAGTACTTC. Translated: CASSLGTGGVYEQYF.

This clone was seen only once. CDR3 nucleotide sequence: TGTGCCAGCAGCGGAGGGACAGGGGAAGCCGGCGAGCAGTACTTC. Its translation is CASSGGTGEAGEQYF. The chain couples TRBV9 to TRBJ2-7; TRBD1 matches 10 bases. The germline gives CDR1 SGDLS, CDR2 YYNGEE. This CDR3 spans 15 amino acids. The trim removed 3 bases at V and 6 bases at J, leaving 9 bases unmatched.

The chain is built from TRBV18 and TRBJ2-4; TRBD1 is a possible D gene (5 bases). V gave up 3 bases and J gave up 6 bases, with 15 bases separating them. CDR1 KGHSH and CDR2 LQKENI come from the germline V gene. The CDR3 runs 15 residues. The CDR3 region is CASSPVFDTGNIQYF. Written as DNA, the CDR3 is TGTGCCAGCTCACCCGTTTTCGATACAGGAAACATTCAGTACTTC.

The chain employs TRBV5-1 and TRBJ1-3; a weak D match, TRBD1 (5 bases). V was trimmed by 5 bases and J by 8 bases, leaving 17 bases between them. Germline values: CDR1 SGHRS, CDR2 YFSETQ. The CDR3 has 14 residues. Here the CDR3 reads CASSIGTQRDTIYF. In DNA form, the CDR3 reads TGCGCCAGCAGTATCGGGACCCAGCGGGACACCATATATTTT.

V is TRBV15 and J is TRBJ1-2, with D maybe TRBD1 (6 bases). Germline V gene data show CDR1 as LNHNV and CDR2 as YYDKDF (reference sequence). This CDR3 region has 17 residues. The V end was cut by 0 bases, the J end by 1 base, with 15 bases between. CDR3 nucleotides: TGTGCCACCAGCAGAGATGGGGCAGGGGATTATAACTATGGCTACACCTTC. Encoded protein: CATSRDGAGDYNYGYTF.

V is TRBV2 and J is TRBJ2-2; D might be TRBD2 (6 bases). The CDR3 length is 11 residues. In germline, CDR1 is SNHLY, CDR2 FYNNEI. V lost 8 bases and J lost 5, with 6 bases in between. CDR3 residues: CASRGTGELFF. Written as DNA, the CDR3 is TGTGCCAGCCGGGGGACCGGGGAGCTGTTTTTT. The whole variable domain, filled in from reference TRBV2 and TRBJ2-2, reads EPEVTQTPSHQVTQMGQEVILRCVPISNHLYFYWYRQILGQKVEFLVSFYNNEISEKSEIFDDQFSVERPDGSNFTLKIRSTKLEDSAMYFCASRGTGELFFGEGSRLTVL.

The genes are TRBV5-1 and TRBJ1-1; maybe TRBD1 (6 bases). This CDR3 is 14 amino acids long. Deletions cut 5 bases from V and 1 base from J, with 12 bases between. CDR1 and CDR2 (germline): SGHRS, YFSETQ. Written as DNA, the CDR3 is TGCGCCAGCAGTTATGGGACATCGAACACTGAAGCTTTCTTT. This codes for CASSYGTSNTEAFF.

The chain links TRBV5-1 to TRBJ1-5, with TRBD1 matching over 10 bases. V trimming: 4 bases; J trimming: 7 bases; junction bases outside the gene matches: 11. The germline V gene encodes CDR1 SGHRS and CDR2 YFSETQ. This CDR3 contains 16 residues. CDR3 sequence reads: CASSPEPGTGEQPQHF. In nucleotides, the CDR3 is TGCGCCAGCAGCCCGGAACCCGGGACAGGGGAGCAGCCCCAGCATTTT.

This rearrangement joins TRBV7-9 to TRBJ1-4; a weak D match, TRBD1 (5 bases). CDR3 size: 16 residues. V gave up 1 base and J gave up 3 bases, with 12 bases separating them. Germline V gives CDR1 SEHNR, CDR2 FQNEAQ (reference sequence). CDR3 amino acids: CASSLGQQASNEKLFF. CDR3 nucleotides: TGTGCCAGCAGCTTAGGTCAACAGGCCTCTAATGAAAAACTGTTTTTT. The whole variable domain, remainder taken from reference TRBV7-9 and TRBJ1-4, is DTGVSQNPRHKITKRGQNVTFRCDPISEHNRLYWYRQTLGQGPEFLTYFQNEAQLEKSRLLSDRFSAERPKGSFSTLEIQRTEQGDSAMYLCASSLGQQASNEKLFFGSGTQLSVL.

The V gene is TRBV5-1, the J gene TRBJ1-1; 8 positions agree with TRBD1. The J segment lost 3 bases and the V segment lost 0 bases, leaving 10 bases of the junction unmatched. The CDR3 has 17 amino acids. Germline V CDR1 and CDR2: SGHRS, YFSETQ. Here the CDR3 DNA reads TGCGCCAGCAGCTTGGGTCCCCGGACAGGGATGGACACTGAAGCTTTCTTT. Its translation: CASSLGPRTGMDTEAFF.

The rearrangement links TRBV6-5 to TRBJ2-5, with 7 bases that match TRBD1. Matching the DNA end better, TRBJ2-7 makes the J call doubtful. Germline V CDR1 and CDR2: MNHEY, SVGAGI. There are 14 residues in the CDR3. The CDR3 DNA reads TGTGCCAGCAGCCGGGACAGTGAGTCCTACGAGCAGTACTTC. Protein product: CASSRDSESYEQYF.

The CDR3 reads CAISGPLLTGMGRTDTQYF. In DNA form, the CDR3 reads TGTGCCATCAGTGGCCCCCTCCTGACCGGAATGGGGCGCACAGATACGCAGTATTTT. This chain joins TRBV10-3 and TRBJ2-3; tentatively, D is TRBD1 (5 bases). This CDR3 comprises 19 residues. Germline lookup yields CDR1 ENHRY and CDR2 SYGVKD. V was shortened by 4 bases and J by 1 base, with 24 bases between the two germline ends.

This clone has only a few counts. CDR3 loop: CASSSRTSSYNEQFF. CDR3 sequence (DNA): TGTGCCAGCAGCTCCAGGACTAGCTCCTACAATGAGCAGTTCTTC. The rearrangement joins TRBV7-8 to TRBJ2-1; 7 positions match TRBD2. The CDR3 is 15 residues long. V dropped 4 bases and J dropped 0; count of bases not matched to a gene: 3. Germline CDR1 SGHVS, CDR2 FQNEAQ.

Worth noting for this clone: The identical CDR3 is also encoded by other nucleotide sequences in the sample. CDR3: CASSVGTGDSPLHF. The DNA of the CDR3 is TGTGCCAGCAGCGTGGGGACAGGAGATTCACCCCTCCACTTT. The J gene is TRBJ1-6, the V gene TRBV9; 8 bases agree with TRBD1. Germline V gene data show CDR1 as SGDLS and CDR2 as YYNGEE. The CDR3 runs 14 residues. After removal of 2 bases from V and 8 bases from J, the junction contained 3 bases not matched to a gene.

CDR3 nucleotide sequence: TGTGCCAGCAGCTTAAACCAGGGGCCCTACGAGCAGTACTTC. Translating it yields CASSLNQGPYEQYF. The chain combines TRBV11-1 with TRBJ2-7, with D tentatively TRBD1 (6 bases). V dropped 2 bases and J dropped 2 bases, with 10 bases sitting between them. CDR1 and CDR2 (germline): SGHAT, FQDESV (reference sequence). There are 14 residues in the CDR3.

The gene calls are TRBV5-6 and TRBJ2-7; D is uncertain. The V gene's germline CDR1 is SGHDT and CDR2 YYEEEE. The V end was cut by 3 bases, the J end by 0 bases, with 13 bases between. The CDR3 covers 15 residues. The CDR3 coding sequence is TGTGCCAGCAGCTCGGTCCCTGTGAGCTCCTACGAGCAGTACTTC. It translates to CASSSVPVSSYEQYF. Full variable domain (outside the CDR3, taken from reference TRBV5-6 and TRBJ2-7): DAGVTQSPTHLIKTRGQQVTLRCSPKSGHDTVSWYQQALGQGPQFIFQYYEEEERQRGNFPDRFSGHQFPNYSSELNVNALLLGDSALYLCASSSVPVSSYEQYFGPGTRLTVT.

The chain couples TRBV5-1 to TRBJ1-2; 8 bases line up with TRBD1. V shed 0 bases, J shed 8 bases, and the junction held 3 bases outside the gene matches. The CDR3 runs to 13 residues. CDR1 and CDR2 from the germline V gene are SGHRS and YFSETQ. The CDR3 bases are TGCGCCAGCAGCTTGGAGGGACAGGCCGGCTACACCTTC. It is translated as CASSLEGQAGYTF.

The V call is TRBV5-4, the J call TRBJ2-1, with D tentatively TRBD2 (7 bases). From germline, CDR1 is SGHNT and CDR2 YYREEE (reference sequence). Trimming pared 0 bases from V and 7 bases from J, leaving 17 bases between. The length of the CDR3 is 16 residues. The CDR3 protein is CASSLAWGGASNEQFF. In DNA form, the CDR3 reads TGTGCCAGCAGCTTGGCTTGGGGGGGCGCGAGTAATGAGCAGTTCTTC.

DNA of the CDR3: TGCAGCGTTGAGATGGGGGGAGGGCCATATGGCTACACCTTC. It translates to CSVEMGGGPYGYTF. J is TRBJ1-2 and V is TRBV29-1, with a possible D match to TRBD1 (5 bases). The CDR3 has 14 amino acids. V was pared by 3 bases and J by 5 bases, with 16 bases between. Per germline, CDR1 SQVTM and CDR2 ANQGSEA.

This chain uses TRBV7-9 with TRBJ2-3, with D possibly matching TRBD2 (6 bases). The CDR3 contains 16 residues. The germline V gene encodes CDR1 SEHNR and CDR2 FQNEAQ (reference sequence). Trimming took off 2 bases at V and 3 bases at J, with 15 bases between the two ends. The CDR3 here is CASSLSRGAETDTQYF. CDR3 nucleotides: TGTGCCAGCAGCTTAAGCCGCGGGGCGGAGACAGATACGCAGTATTTT.

On this clone: At one end the junction does not follow the germline gene, possibly because of a read error. This chain joins TRBV5-1 and TRBJ1-5, with 8 bases identical to TRBD1. The CDR3 consists of 15 residues. Germline CDR1 SGHRS, CDR2 YFSETQ. The DNA of the CDR3 is TGCGCCAGCGGCTTACAGGGGGGTAGCAATCAGCCCCAGCATTTT. It is translated as CASGLQGGSNQPQHF.

The chain couples TRBV5-5 to TRBJ1-2; 9 bases agree with TRBD1. V lost 6 bases and J lost 3; bases outside the gene matches: 6. The CDR3 has 14 residues. CDR1 is SGHKS and CDR2 is YYEKEE in the germline V gene (reference sequence). This CDR3 reads CASTDGTGHYGYTF. In DNA, the CDR3 is TGTGCCAGCACCGACGGGACAGGGCACTATGGCTACACCTTC.

V and J are TRBV11-3 and TRBJ2-5, with D maybe TRBD2 (7 bases). V lost 5 bases and J 5 bases, leaving 18 bases between the germline ends. There are 15 residues in the CDR3. Germline CDR1 and CDR2: SGHNT and YENEEA. The CDR3 spells CASSEGGTAVETQYF. The CDR3 DNA reads as TGTGCCAGCAGCGAGGGGGGGACTGCCGTTGAGACCCAGTACTTC.

This clone has a handful of counts. The J gene is TRBJ2-1, the V gene TRBV4-3; the D gene is possibly TRBD1 (6 bases). Germline V gives CDR1 LGHNA, CDR2 YSLEER. V lost 2 bases to trimming and J lost 4 bases, with 18 bases between them. This CDR3 region has 17 residues. The CDR3 is CASSQQPGTLTYNEQFF. In DNA form, the CDR3 reads TGCGCCAGCAGCCAACAACCGGGGACACTTACTTACAATGAGCAGTTCTTC.

This chain joins TRBV2 and TRBJ1-2, with 9 bases identical to TRBD1. This CDR3 has 13 residues. Looked up from germline, CDR1 is SNHLY and CDR2 is FYNNEI. Trimming removed 9 bases from V and 6 bases from J; junction bases left unmatched: 8. The CDR3 protein is CARGRQGGDGYTF. Here the CDR3 DNA reads TGTGCCAGGGGGCGACAGGGGGGTGATGGCTACACCTTC.

J is TRBJ2-5 and V is TRBV13, with 14 bases that match TRBD2. J lost 2 bases, V lost 1 base, and 12 bases had no gene match. Germline-derived CDR1 and CDR2 are PRHDT and FYEKMQ (reference sequence). The CDR3 extends over 20 amino acids. CDR3: CASSLASGLAGGLTQETQYF. CDR3 in DNA: TGTGCCAGCAGCTTAGCGTCCGGACTAGCGGGGGGCCTAACACAAGAGACCCAGTACTTC.

This rearrangement joins TRBV29-1 to TRBJ1-2, with D maybe TRBD1 (6 bases). CDR1 and CDR2 from the germline V gene are SQVTM and ANQGSEA. V dropped 5 bases and J dropped 3 bases, with 13 bases sitting between them. This CDR3 is 13 amino acids long. CDR3 nucleotides: TGCAGCGTTCTCCTGACAGGACACTATGGCTACACCTTC. It codes for CSVLLTGHYGYTF.

J is TRBJ2-3 and V is TRBV5-1; TRBD2 might be the D (6 bases). The CDR3 totals 11 residues. The V gene lost 10 bases and the J gene lost 4 bases, with 10 bases spanning the gap. Germline V lookup: CDR1 SGHRS, CDR2 YFSETQ. The CDR3 nucleotides are TGCGCCTCATCGGGGGCAGATACGCAGTATTTT. It translates to CASSGADTQYF.

The chain uses TRBV7-2 and TRBJ2-7; 8 nucleotides agree with TRBD1. The germline V gene has CDR1 SGHTA and CDR2 FQGNSA. With V trimmed by 5 bases and J by 1 base, 10 bases remained unmatched. This CDR3 contains 16 residues. CDR3 sequence (DNA): TGTGCCAGCAGCAAGACAGGGGCCTCAAGTTCCTACGAGCAGTACTTC. Translating gives CASSKTGASSSYEQYF.